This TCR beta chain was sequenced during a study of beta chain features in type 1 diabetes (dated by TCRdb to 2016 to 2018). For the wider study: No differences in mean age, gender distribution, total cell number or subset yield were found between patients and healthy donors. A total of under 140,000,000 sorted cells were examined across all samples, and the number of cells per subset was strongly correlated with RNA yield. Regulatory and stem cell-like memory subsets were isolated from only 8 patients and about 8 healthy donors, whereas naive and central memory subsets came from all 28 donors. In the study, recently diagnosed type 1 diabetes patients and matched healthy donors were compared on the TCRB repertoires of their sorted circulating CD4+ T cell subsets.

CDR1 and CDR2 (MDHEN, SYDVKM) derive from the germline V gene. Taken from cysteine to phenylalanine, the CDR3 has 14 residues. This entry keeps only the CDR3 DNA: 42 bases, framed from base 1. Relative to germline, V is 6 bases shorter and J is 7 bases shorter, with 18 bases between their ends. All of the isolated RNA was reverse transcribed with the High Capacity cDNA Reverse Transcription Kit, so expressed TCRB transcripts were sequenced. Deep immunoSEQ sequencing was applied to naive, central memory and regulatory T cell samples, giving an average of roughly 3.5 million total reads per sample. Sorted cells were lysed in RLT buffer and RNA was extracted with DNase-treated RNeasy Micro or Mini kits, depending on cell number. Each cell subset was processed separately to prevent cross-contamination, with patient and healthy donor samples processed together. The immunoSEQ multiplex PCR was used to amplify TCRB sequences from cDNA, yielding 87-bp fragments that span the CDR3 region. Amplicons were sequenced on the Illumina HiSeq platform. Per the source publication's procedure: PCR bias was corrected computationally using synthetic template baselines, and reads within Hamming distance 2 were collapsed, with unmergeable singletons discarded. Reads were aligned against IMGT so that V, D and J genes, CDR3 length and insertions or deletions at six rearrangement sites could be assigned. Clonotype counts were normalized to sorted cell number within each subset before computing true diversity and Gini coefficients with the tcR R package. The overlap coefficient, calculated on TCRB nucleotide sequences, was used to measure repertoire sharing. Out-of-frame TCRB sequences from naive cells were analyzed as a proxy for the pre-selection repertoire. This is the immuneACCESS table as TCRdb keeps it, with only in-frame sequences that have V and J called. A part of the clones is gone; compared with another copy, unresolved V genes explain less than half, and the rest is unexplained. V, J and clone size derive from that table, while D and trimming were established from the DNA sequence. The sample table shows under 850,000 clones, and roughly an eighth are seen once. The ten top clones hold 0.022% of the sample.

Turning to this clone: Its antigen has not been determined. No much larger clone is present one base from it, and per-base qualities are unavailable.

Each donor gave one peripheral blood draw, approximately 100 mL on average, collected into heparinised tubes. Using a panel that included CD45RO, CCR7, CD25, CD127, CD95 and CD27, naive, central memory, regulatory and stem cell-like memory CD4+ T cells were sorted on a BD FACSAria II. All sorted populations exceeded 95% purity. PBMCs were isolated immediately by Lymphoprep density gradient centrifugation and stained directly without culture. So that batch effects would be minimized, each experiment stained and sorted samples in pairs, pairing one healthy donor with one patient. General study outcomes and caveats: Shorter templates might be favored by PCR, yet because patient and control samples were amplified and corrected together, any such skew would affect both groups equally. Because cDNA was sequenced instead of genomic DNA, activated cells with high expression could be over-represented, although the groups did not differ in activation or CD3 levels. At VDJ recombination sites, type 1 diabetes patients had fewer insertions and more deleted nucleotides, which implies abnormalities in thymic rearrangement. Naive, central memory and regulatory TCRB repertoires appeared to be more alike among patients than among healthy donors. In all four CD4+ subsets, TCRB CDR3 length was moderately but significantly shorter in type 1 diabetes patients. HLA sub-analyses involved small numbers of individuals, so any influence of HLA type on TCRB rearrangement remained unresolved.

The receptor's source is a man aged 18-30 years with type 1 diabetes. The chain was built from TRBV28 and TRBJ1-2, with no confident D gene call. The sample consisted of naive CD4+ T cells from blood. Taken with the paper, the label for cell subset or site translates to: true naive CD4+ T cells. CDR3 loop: CASSLQDFLSGYTF. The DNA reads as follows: TGTGCCAGCAGCCTACAAGATTTCCTTAGTGGCTACACCTTC.